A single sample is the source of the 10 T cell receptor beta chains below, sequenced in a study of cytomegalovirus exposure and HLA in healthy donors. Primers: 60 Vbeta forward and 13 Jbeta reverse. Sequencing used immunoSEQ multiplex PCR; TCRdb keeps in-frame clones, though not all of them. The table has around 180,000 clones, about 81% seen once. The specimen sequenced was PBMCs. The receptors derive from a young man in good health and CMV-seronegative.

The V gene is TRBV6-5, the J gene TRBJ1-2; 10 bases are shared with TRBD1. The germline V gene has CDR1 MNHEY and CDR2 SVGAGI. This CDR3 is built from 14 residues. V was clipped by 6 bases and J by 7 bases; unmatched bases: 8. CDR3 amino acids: CASSQGQGRGGYTF. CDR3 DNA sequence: TGTGCCAGCAGCCAGGGACAGGGGCGAGGTGGCTACACCTTC.

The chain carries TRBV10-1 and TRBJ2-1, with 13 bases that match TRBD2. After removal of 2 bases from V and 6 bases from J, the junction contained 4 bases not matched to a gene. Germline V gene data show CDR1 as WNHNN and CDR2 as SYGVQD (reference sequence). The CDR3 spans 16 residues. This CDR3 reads CASSETRLAGGNEQFF. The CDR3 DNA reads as TGCGCCAGCAGTGAGACCAGACTAGCGGGGGGCAATGAGCAGTTCTTC.

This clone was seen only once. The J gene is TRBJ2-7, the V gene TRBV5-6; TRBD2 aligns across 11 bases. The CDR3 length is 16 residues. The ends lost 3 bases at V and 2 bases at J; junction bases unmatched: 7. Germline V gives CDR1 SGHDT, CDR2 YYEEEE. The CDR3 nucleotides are TGTGCCAGCAGCTCGCCAACTAGCGGGGGAACCTACGAGCAGTACTTC. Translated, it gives CASSSPTSGGTYEQYF.

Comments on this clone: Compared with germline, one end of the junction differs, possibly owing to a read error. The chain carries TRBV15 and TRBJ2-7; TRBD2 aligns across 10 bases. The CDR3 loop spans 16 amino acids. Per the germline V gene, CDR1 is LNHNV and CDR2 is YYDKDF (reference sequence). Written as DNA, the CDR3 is TGTGCCACCAGCAGAGATGGGCTAGCGGGAGTTTACGGGCAGTACTTC. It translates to CATSRDGLAGVYGQYF.

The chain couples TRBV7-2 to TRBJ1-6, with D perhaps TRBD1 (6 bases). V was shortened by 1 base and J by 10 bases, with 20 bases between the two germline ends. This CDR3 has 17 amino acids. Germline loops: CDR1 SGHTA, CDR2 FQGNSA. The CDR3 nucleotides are TGTGCCAGCAGCTTAGTTCCCGGTCGCCAGGGGCAATCACCCCTCCACTTT. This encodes CASSLVPGRQGQSPLHF.

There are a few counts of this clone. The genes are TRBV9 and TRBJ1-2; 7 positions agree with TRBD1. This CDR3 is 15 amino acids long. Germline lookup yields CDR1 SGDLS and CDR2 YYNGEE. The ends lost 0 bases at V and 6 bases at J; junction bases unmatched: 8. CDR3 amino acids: CASSVGPDRVDGYTF. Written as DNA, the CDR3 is TGTGCCAGCAGCGTAGGGCCCGACAGGGTGGATGGCTACACCTTC.

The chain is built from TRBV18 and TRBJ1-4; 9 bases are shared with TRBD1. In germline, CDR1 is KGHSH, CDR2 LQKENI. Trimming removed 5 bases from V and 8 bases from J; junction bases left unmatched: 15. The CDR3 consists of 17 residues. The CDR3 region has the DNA TGTGCCAGCTCAACTACAGGGGGCGCGTCTGGATGGGAAAAACTGTTTTTT. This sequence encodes CASSTTGGASGWEKLFF.

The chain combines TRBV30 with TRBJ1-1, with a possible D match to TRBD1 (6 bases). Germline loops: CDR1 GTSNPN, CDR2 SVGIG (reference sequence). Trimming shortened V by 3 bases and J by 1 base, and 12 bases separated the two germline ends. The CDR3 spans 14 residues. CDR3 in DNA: TGTGCCTGGAGAAAGGGACACAGGAACACTGAAGCTTTCTTT. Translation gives CAWRKGHRNTEAFF.

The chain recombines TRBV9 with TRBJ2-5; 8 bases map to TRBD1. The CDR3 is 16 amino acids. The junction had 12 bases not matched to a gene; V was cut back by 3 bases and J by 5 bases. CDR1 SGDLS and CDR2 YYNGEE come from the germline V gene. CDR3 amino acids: CASSAPRNQGAETQYF. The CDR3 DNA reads TGTGCCAGCAGCGCACCCCGAAATCAGGGGGCCGAGACCCAGTACTTC.

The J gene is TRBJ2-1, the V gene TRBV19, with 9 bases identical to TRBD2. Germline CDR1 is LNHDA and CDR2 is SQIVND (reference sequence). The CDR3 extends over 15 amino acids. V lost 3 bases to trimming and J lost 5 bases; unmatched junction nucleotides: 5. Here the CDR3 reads CASSISGGPHNEQFF. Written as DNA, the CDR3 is TGTGCCAGTAGTATTAGCGGGGGCCCACACAATGAGCAGTTCTTC.